Listed here are 22 T cell receptor beta chains from one sample, sequenced in a study of blood T cell repertoires in COVID-19. TCRdb's copy holds only in-frame clones and misses some; the assay was immunoSEQ multiplex PCR. The profile shows around 250,000 clones, 80% to 90% of them singletons. Sequencing was carried out using peripheral blood. The source is a man aged 40-55 years with active or convalescent COVID-19.

The V and J genes are TRBV7-9 and TRBJ2-7; possibly TRBD2 for D (5 bases). Trimming shortened V by 5 bases and J by 0 bases, and 11 bases separated the two germline ends. The CDR3 contains 14 residues. From germline, CDR1 is SEHNR and CDR2 FQNEAQ (reference sequence). The CDR3 loop reads CASSRGSGSYEQYF. In DNA, the CDR3 is TGTGCCAGCAGCCGTGGGAGTGGCTCCTACGAGCAGTACTTC.

The V and J genes are TRBV6-5 and TRBJ2-1; TRBD2 agrees at 10 bases. CDR1 MNHEY and CDR2 SVGAGI come from the germline V gene. The CDR3 has 14 residues. The trim removed 6 bases at V and 6 bases at J, leaving 5 bases unmatched. In DNA form, the CDR3 reads TGTGCCAGCAGCCATAAGCGGGAGGGCAATGAGCAGTTCTTC. Protein: CASSHKREGNEQFF.

Comment on this clone: Distinct nucleotide sequences in the sample also encode this CDR3. The chain couples TRBV27 to TRBJ2-5, with TRBD1 as a possible D gene (8 bases). The ends were cut back, 6 bases at V and 4 bases at J, with 15 bases in the middle. This CDR3 is built from 14 residues. The germline gives CDR1 MNHEY, CDR2 SMNVEV (reference sequence). CDR3 region: CASSPYRGGETQYF. Here the CDR3 DNA reads TGTGCCAGCAGCCCGTACAGGGGGGGAGAGACCCAGTACTTC.

The V call is TRBV6-5, the J call TRBJ2-1, with 7 positions matching TRBD2. From germline, CDR1 is MNHEY and CDR2 SVGAGI. The CDR3 is made up of 13 amino acids. Losses at the gene ends were 5 bases for V and 12 bases for J; bases not matched to a gene: 10. The DNA of the CDR3 is TGTGCCAGCAGTAGCCTGGGGCCGGGAGGGCAGTTCTTC. It encodes CASSSLGPGGQFF.

The chain employs TRBV10-1 and TRBJ2-2; possibly TRBD1 for D (5 bases). Germline-derived CDR1 and CDR2 are WNHNN and SYGVQD (reference sequence). The CDR3 consists of 15 residues. Trimming removed 0 bases at V and 9 bases at J, with 14 bases between. Here the CDR3 reads CASSESPQGIRELFF. The DNA of the CDR3 is TGCGCCAGCAGTGAGTCACCCCAGGGTATCAGGGAGCTGTTTTTT.

The rearrangement links TRBV28 to TRBJ1-1; no clear D gene. The V gene lost 3 bases and the J gene lost 5 bases, with 7 bases spanning the gap. The germline CDR1 and CDR2 sequences are MDHEN and SYDVKM. CDR3 size: 12 residues. CDR3 sequence: CASSLTRTEAFF. For the CDR3, the DNA is TGTGCCAGCAGTTTGACCAGGACTGAAGCTTTCTTT.

The chain links TRBV6-6 to TRBJ1-4, with D tentatively TRBD1 (6 bases). The CDR3 sequence is 15 residues long. V was cut by 2 bases and J by 3 bases, with 10 bases left in between. The germline V gene has CDR1 MNHNY and CDR2 SVGAGI (reference sequence). The CDR3 protein is CASSYPGQPNEKLFF. The DNA of the CDR3 is TGTGCCAGCAGTTACCCAGGACAGCCTAATGAAAAACTGTTTTTT.

V gene TRBV18 combines with J gene TRBJ2-7; D is perhaps TRBD2 (6 bases). Germline V gene data show CDR1 as KGHSH and CDR2 as LQKENI. The CDR3 extends over 15 amino acids. Trimming took 5 bases from V and 2 from J, leaving 16 bases between them. The CDR3 protein is CASSSGLTPTYEQYF. The CDR3 region has the DNA TGTGCCAGCTCATCCGGACTAACACCCACCTACGAGCAGTACTTC.

This chain joins TRBV11-2 and TRBJ1-2; TRBD1 might be the D (5 bases). Deletions cut 3 bases from V and 4 bases from J, with 15 bases between. The CDR3 is 15 residues long. The germline gives CDR1 SGHAT, CDR2 FQNNGV. The CDR3 DNA sequence: TGTGCCAGCAGCTTCGGAGCGGGGCCCCTCTATGGCTACACCTTC. Translating gives CASSFGAGPLYGYTF.

The rearrangement uses TRBV5-1 and TRBJ1-2; perhaps TRBD1 as D (6 bases). CDR1 SGHRS and CDR2 YFSETQ come from the germline V gene. Trimming stripped 0 bases from V and 8 bases from J, with 17 bases between. CDR3 size: 15 residues. The DNA for the CDR3 is TGCGCCAGCAGCTTGGTCCCGGACAGCTCGAGGGGCTACACCTTC. Its protein product is CASSLVPDSSRGYTF.

The chain couples TRBV7-2 to TRBJ1-5, with D possibly matching TRBD1 (5 bases). Trimming shortened V by 5 bases and J by 6 bases, and 23 bases separated the two germline ends. The germline CDR1 and CDR2 sequences are SGHTA and FQGNSA. CDR3 length: 17 amino acids. The CDR3 is CASSPTRGGDSGQPQHF. DNA for the CDR3: TGTGCCAGCAGCCCCACCCGGGGGGGGGACTCAGGTCAGCCCCAGCATTTT.

J is TRBJ1-2 and V is TRBV5-4, with 7 nucleotides matching TRBD1. The CDR3 is made up of 15 amino acids. Germline lookup yields CDR1 SGHNT and CDR2 YYREEE (reference sequence). J was trimmed by 4 bases and V by 0 bases; bases with no gene match: 6. DNA of the CDR3: TGTGCCAGCAGCTTGGACCGACAGGGTGGCTATGGCTACACCTTC. As protein: CASSLDRQGGYGYTF.

This clone has just a few counts. V and J are TRBV24-1 and TRBJ1-2; the D is unclear. Germline V gene sequence: CDR1 KGHDR, CDR2 SFDVKD. This CDR3 has 11 residues. V lost 5 bases to trimming and J lost 7 bases, with 7 bases between them. CDR3 sequence: CATSGTFGYTF. DNA of the CDR3: TGTGCCACCAGTGGCACATTTGGCTACACCTTC.

V and J are TRBV21-1 and TRBJ2-6; the table gives TRBD2 as D, unverified against the DNA. TRBV21-1 is a known pseudogene. The CDR3 extends over 18 amino acids. The CDR3 loop is CASSKGLSTLSGANVLTF. CDR3 DNA: TGTGCCAGCAGCAAGGGACTCTCAACGCTCTCTGGGGCCAACGTCCTGACTTTC.

The J gene is TRBJ2-2, the V gene TRBV18, with D hard to call. The CDR3 totals 14 residues. Per the germline V gene, CDR1 is KGHSH and CDR2 is LQKENI. V gave up 0 bases and J gave up 4 bases, with 6 bases separating them. CDR3 in amino acids: CASSPPYSTGELFF. The DNA for the CDR3 is TGTGCCAGCTCACCACCGTACAGCACCGGGGAGCTGTTTTTT.

The chain has TRBV19 and TRBJ1-4; 11 nucleotides agree with TRBD1. The germline gives CDR1 LNHDA, CDR2 SQIVND (reference sequence). This CDR3 spans 14 amino acids. V shed 6 bases and J 5 bases; nucleotides not matched to a gene: 2. The CDR3 DNA is TGTGCCAGTAGAGGGACAGGGGGAAATGAAAAACTGTTTTTT. Protein: CASRGTGGNEKLFF.

The chain links TRBV9 to TRBJ2-1; 10 nucleotides agree with TRBD2. The V gene's germline CDR1 is SGDLS and CDR2 YYNGEE. J was trimmed by 0 bases and V by 3 bases; bases with no gene match: 0. The CDR3 runs to 15 residues. The CDR3 is CASSASGSSYNEQFF. Written as DNA, the CDR3 is TGTGCCAGCAGCGCTAGCGGGAGCTCCTACAATGAGCAGTTCTTC. Supplemented by reference TRBV9 and TRBJ2-1, the full variable domain reads DSGVTQTPKHLITATGQRVTLRCSPRSGDLSVYWYQQSLDQGLQFLIQYYNGEERAKGNILERFSAQQFPDLHSELNLSSLELGDSALYFCASSASGSSYNEQFFGPGTRLTVL.

This chain uses TRBV7-9 with TRBJ2-3, with D perhaps TRBD1 (6 bases). Per germline, CDR1 SEHNR and CDR2 FQNEAQ (reference sequence). This CDR3 comprises 13 residues. With 4 bases removed from V and 7 bases from J, the gap between germline ends came to 12 bases. CDR3: CASSSSGHYTQYF. DNA for the CDR3: TGTGCCAGCAGCTCCTCGGGACATTATACGCAGTATTTT.

Notes on this clone: A single base separates this from a much larger clone, so it may be a read error. The chain combines TRBV25-1 with TRBJ1-1, with 7 bases matching TRBD1. V lost 6 bases, J lost 1 base, and 5 bases stayed unmatched. CDR1 MGHDK and CDR2 SYGVNS come from the germline V gene. The CDR3 runs to 14 residues. The CDR3 loop is CASSPGQRNTEAFF. The CDR3 DNA follows: TGTGCCAGCAGCCCGGGACAGAGGAACACTGAAGCTTTCTTT.

The chain has TRBV25-1 and TRBJ1-3; D may be TRBD1 (5 bases). With 3 bases removed from V and 2 bases from J, the gap between germline ends came to 14 bases. The CDR3 is made up of 16 amino acids. The germline CDR1 and CDR2 sequences are MGHDK and SYGVNS. The CDR3 sequence is CASSDRAGSTGNTIYF. The CDR3 region has the DNA TGTGCCAGCAGTGATCGGGCAGGGTCCACTGGAAACACCATATATTTT.

The gene calls are TRBV6-5 and TRBJ1-5; 8 nucleotides agree with TRBD1. V gave up 6 bases and J gave up 6 bases; unmatched junction bases: 7. Germline V gene lookup returns CDR1 MNHEY and CDR2 SVGAGI. The CDR3 is made up of 14 amino acids. CDR3 residues: CASRPGGAGQPQHF. In DNA form, the CDR3 reads TGTGCCAGCAGGCCAGGGGGCGCTGGTCAGCCCCAGCATTTT.

The chain is built from TRBV18 and TRBJ1-2; possibly TRBD1 for D (6 bases). The CDR3 spans 13 residues. Between the trimmed V and J ends, which lost 1 base and 6 bases, there was a span of 9 bases. Germline values: CDR1 KGHSH, CDR2 LQKENI. In DNA form, the CDR3 reads TGTGCCAGCTCACCACGGACAGAGAATGGCTACACCTTC. Amino acids: CASSPRTENGYTF.